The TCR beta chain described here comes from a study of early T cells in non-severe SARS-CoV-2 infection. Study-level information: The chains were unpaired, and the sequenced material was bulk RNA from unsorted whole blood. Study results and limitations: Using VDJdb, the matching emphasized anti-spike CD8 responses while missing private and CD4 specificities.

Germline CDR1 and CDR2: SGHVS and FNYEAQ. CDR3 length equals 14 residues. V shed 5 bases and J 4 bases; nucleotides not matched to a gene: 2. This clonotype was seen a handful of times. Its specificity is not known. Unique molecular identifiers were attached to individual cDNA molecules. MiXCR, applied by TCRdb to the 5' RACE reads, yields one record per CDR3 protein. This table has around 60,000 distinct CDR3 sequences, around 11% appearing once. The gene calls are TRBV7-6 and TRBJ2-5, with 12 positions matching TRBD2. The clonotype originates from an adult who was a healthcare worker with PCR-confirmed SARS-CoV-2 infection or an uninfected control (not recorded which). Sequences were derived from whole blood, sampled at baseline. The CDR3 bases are TGTGCCAGCAGCGCTAGCGGGGGGGGAGAGACCCAGTACTTC. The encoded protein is CASSASGGGETQYF. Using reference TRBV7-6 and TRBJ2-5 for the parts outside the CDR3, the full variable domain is GAGVSQSPRYKVTKRGQDVALRCDPISGHVSLYWYRQALGQGPEFLTYFNYEAQQDKSGLPNDRFSAERPEGSISTLTIQRTEQRDSAMYRCASSASGGGETQYFGPGTRLLVL.